The T cell receptor (beta chain) described here comes from a study of blood T cell repertoires in COVID-19. Here immunoSEQ multiplex PCR was the method, and the copy in TCRdb shows in-frame clones only, minus some. The sample includes about 110,000 clones, approximately 84% of them seen just once. Trimming removed 0 bases from V and 5 bases from J, with 7 bases in between. CDR1 SGHAT and CDR2 FQNNGV come from the germline V gene. The CDR3 is 13 amino acids. Sequencing input: peripheral blood. The source of this sequence is a man in his fifties or sixties with acute or convalescent COVID-19. This chain links TRBV11-2 with TRBJ1-2; no definite D call. CDR3 coding DNA: TGTGCCAGCAGCTTAGACGGGGTATATGGCTACACCTTC. Amino acid sequence: CASSLDGVYGYTF.